The clone carrying this T cell receptor beta chain was seen just once. This sample was taken from a study of T cell clones after liver transplantation. The data were produced by immunoSEQ multiplex PCR, yet TCRdb's version contains in-frame clones alone and is incomplete. The data show some 110,000 clones, approximately 78% seen once. There are 14 residues in the CDR3. The ends were cut back, 2 bases at V and 3 bases at J, with 11 bases in the middle. CDR1 is SGHRS and CDR2 is YFSETQ in the germline V gene. The gene calls are TRBV5-1 and TRBJ1-1, with a possible D match to TRBD1 (6 bases). The sequencing here drew on CD4+ T cells from blood, taken before liver transplant. This TCR derives from a human donor who received a liver transplant. The CDR3 reads CASSFGGWDTEAFF. In DNA form, the CDR3 reads TGCGCCAGCAGCTTTGGGGGCTGGGACACTGAAGCTTTCTTT.